The 21 T cell receptor beta chains reported below all come from one sample, sequenced in a study of T-cell memory formation after mild COVID-19. Each CDR3 protein gets one entry after TCRdb re-called the 5' RACE reads with MiXCR. The profile shows around 340,000 distinct CDR3 sequences, around 21% of them singletons. Sequenced sample: PBMCs or a T cell subset sorted from them (not recorded which). These receptors were collected from an adult woman who had mild COVID-19 (a few samples of this study predate the infection). Cell type and time point are not known.

This chain joins TRBV6-5 and TRBJ1-1; 10 bases fit TRBD1. V lost 0 bases to trimming and J lost 7 bases; unmatched junction nucleotides: 11. This CDR3 has 17 amino acids. Germline assignment: CDR1 MNHEY and CDR2 SVGAGI. The CDR3 region is CASSYSRQGAFRVEAFF. Here the CDR3 DNA reads TGTGCCAGCAGTTACTCGAGACAGGGGGCCTTTAGGGTTGAAGCTTTCTTT.

This clonotype showed up many times. The rearrangement uses TRBV7-6 and TRBJ2-5, with a weak D call TRBD1 (6 bases). Trimming shortened V by 0 bases and J by 5 bases, and 10 bases separated the two germline ends. CDR3 length: 14 residues. Germline CDR1 SGHVS, CDR2 FNYEAQ. Here the CDR3 reads CASSLAGARETQYF. The DNA of the CDR3 is TGTGCCAGCAGCTTAGCGGGGGCCCGGGAGACCCAGTACTTC. The entire variable domain, with the rest obtained from reference TRBV7-6 and TRBJ2-5, is as follows: GAGVSQSPRYKVTKRGQDVALRCDPISGHVSLYWYRQALGQGPEFLTYFNYEAQQDKSGLPNDRFSAERPEGSISTLTIQRTEQRDSAMYRCASSLAGARETQYFGPGTRLLVL.

This chain connects TRBV5-1 to TRBJ2-2; D is unresolved. The germline V gene encodes CDR1 SGHRS and CDR2 YFSETQ. This CDR3 has 14 residues. V lost 0 bases, J lost 4 bases, and 7 bases lay in between. The CDR3 sequence: CASSLARITGELFF. The CDR3 coding sequence is TGCGCCAGCAGCTTGGCCAGGATCACCGGGGAGCTGTTTTTT.

This chain joins TRBV9 and TRBJ2-2; D unresolved. Germline V CDR1 and CDR2: SGDLS, YYNGEE. Trimming took off 3 bases at V and 7 bases at J, with 13 bases between the two ends. CDR3 size: 14 residues. The DNA of the CDR3 is TGTGCCAGCAGCGCCCCAGGAATCGTCGGGGAGCTGTTTTTT. This gives the protein CASSAPGIVGELFF.

This chain uses TRBV5-1 with TRBJ1-4; D might be TRBD1 (5 bases). The CDR3 contains 16 residues. V lost 4 bases and J 3 bases, leaving 16 bases between the germline ends. The germline V gene has CDR1 SGHRS and CDR2 YFSETQ. In DNA form, the CDR3 reads TGCGCCAGCAGCCTAGCGCGAAGGGGCCCTAATGAAAAACTGTTTTTT. As protein: CASSLARRGPNEKLFF.

CDR3 coding DNA: TGTGCCAGCAGTCATACCCCGAGGGTGTCTTTCTTT. Translating gives CASSHTPRVSFF. This chain links TRBV12-3 or TRBV12-4 with TRBJ1-1; no reliable D call. This CDR3 is built from 12 residues. V lost 5 bases and J 12 bases, leaving 16 bases between the germline ends.

This rearrangement joins TRBV19 to TRBJ2-2; 7 positions agree with TRBD1. This CDR3 region has 13 residues. The V and J ends lost 6 bases and 3 bases, in that order; junction bases with no gene match: 1. In germline, CDR1 is LNHDA, CDR2 SQIVND (reference sequence). CDR3 region: CASRRGHTGELFF. The CDR3 DNA reads as TGTGCCAGTAGAAGGGGGCACACCGGGGAGCTGTTTTTT.

This clonotype was seen a few times. The V gene is TRBV7-9, the J gene TRBJ2-3; D is possibly TRBD1 (5 bases). CDR1 and CDR2 from the germline V gene are SEHNR and FQNEAQ (reference sequence). The CDR3 covers 15 residues. Trimming shortened V by 6 bases and J by 4 bases, and 17 bases separated the two germline ends. CDR3 in amino acids: CASRPMEGDADTQYF. CDR3 bases: TGTGCCAGCAGACCCATGGAAGGGGATGCAGATACGCAGTATTTT.

This clonotype has only a few counts. This chain links TRBV18 with TRBJ2-5, with a weak D call TRBD1 (5 bases). This CDR3 region has 15 residues. Trimming left V 1 base short and J 4 bases short, with 13 bases between. Germline assignment: CDR1 KGHSH and CDR2 LQKENI. CDR3 sequence: CASSPRGHGGETQYF. CDR3 DNA sequence: TGTGCCAGCTCACCACGCGGACACGGCGGAGAGACCCAGTACTTC.

J is TRBJ1-1 and V is TRBV20-1; 11 bases align to TRBD1. This CDR3 comprises 15 residues. Germline CDR1 DFQATT, CDR2 SNEGSKA (reference sequence). Trimming took 2 bases from V and 4 from J; bases not matched to a gene: 6. This CDR3 is CSARFGGTGGTEAFF. As DNA, the CDR3 is TGCAGTGCTAGATTCGGGGGGACAGGGGGCACTGAAGCTTTCTTT.

J is TRBJ2-3 and V is TRBV15, with D possibly TRBD1 on 5 matching bases. CDR3 length: 17 residues. The germline V and J ends were trimmed by 2 bases and 7 bases, with 22 bases remaining between them. CDR1 is LNHNV and CDR2 is YYDKDF in the germline V gene (reference sequence). CDR3 sequence: CATSRPLGGDGANTQYF. CDR3 nucleotides: TGTGCCACCAGCAGACCACTCGGTGGGGATGGGGCAAATACGCAGTATTTT.

The DNA of the CDR3 is TGTGCCAGTAGTATCGGGGACCGCCTTTTTGGTACGCAGTATTTT. Translation: CASSIGDRLFGTQYF. The V call is TRBV19, the J call TRBJ2-3, with D possibly called TRBD1 or TRBD2 (5 bases each). The CDR3 sequence is 15 residues long. The V and J ends lost 3 bases and 8 bases respectively, with 18 bases between them. Germline V gene lookup returns CDR1 LNHDA and CDR2 SQIVND (reference sequence).

V and J are TRBV7-8 and TRBJ2-7, with D possibly TRBD1 on 5 matching bases. Trimming took off 5 bases at V and 0 bases at J, with 14 bases between the two ends. This CDR3 spans 15 amino acids. CDR1 is SGHVS, CDR2 FQNEAQ, per germline. The CDR3 DNA follows: TGTGCCAGCAGCAACCCGACAGTCCACTCCTACGAGCAGTACTTC. Protein: CASSNPTVHSYEQYF. The variable domain in full, with the rest retrieved from reference TRBV7-8 and TRBJ2-7, is GAGVSQSPRYKVAKRGQDVALRCDPISGHVSLFWYQQALGQGPEFLTYFQNEAQLDKSGLPSDRFFAERPEGSVSTLKIQRTQQEDSAVYLCASSNPTVHSYEQYFGPGTRLTVT.

V gene TRBV12-3 or TRBV12-4 combines with J gene TRBJ1-5; D possibly corresponds to TRBD1 (6 bases). Trimming removed 6 bases at V and 5 bases at J, with 17 bases between. There are 15 residues in the CDR3. The DNA of the CDR3 is TGTGCCAGCAGCCCAGGGGCACAGATTGATCAGCCCCAGCATTTT. This sequence encodes CASSPGAQIDQPQHF.

This clonotype has only a few counts. This chain connects TRBV6-5 to TRBJ2-5; D tentatively fits TRBD1 or TRBD2 (5 bases each). The germline CDR1 and CDR2 sequences are MNHEY and SVGAGI. Trimming shortened V by 6 bases and J by 5 bases, and 13 bases separated the two germline ends. CDR3 length: 13 amino acids. CDR3 sequence (DNA): TGTGCCAGCAGCGGGACCGTTGGGGAGACCCAGTACTTC. Its protein product is CASSGTVGETQYF.

The chain recombines TRBV3-1 with TRBJ2-1; 10 bases map to TRBD2. V was pared by 1 base and J by 4 bases, with 4 bases of the junction left unmatched. The CDR3 has 16 amino acids. Germline V gene lookup returns CDR1 LGHDT and CDR2 YNNKEL (reference sequence). CDR3 coding DNA: TGTGCCAGCAGCCAAGGGGGACTAGCGTTTTACAATGAGCAGTTCTTC. As protein: CASSQGGLAFYNEQFF.

The chain joins TRBV6-1 to TRBJ1-3; D not certain. V lost 3 bases and J lost 0, with 6 bases in between. This CDR3 is built from 14 residues. Looked up from germline, CDR1 is MNHNS and CDR2 is SASEGT. The CDR3 nucleotides are TGTGCCAGCAGTGATGCCTTCTCTGGAAACACCATATATTTT. This sequence encodes CASSDAFSGNTIYF.

The chain joins TRBV7-2 to TRBJ2-6; no firm D call. Per the germline V gene, CDR1 is SGHTA and CDR2 is FQGNSA. Trimming cost V 6 bases and J 0 bases, with 12 bases left between them. The CDR3 spans 16 residues. The CDR3 DNA is TGTGCCAGCAGGCCTCAGTGGGCCTCTGGGGCCAACGTCCTGACTTTC. Translated, it gives CASRPQWASGANVLTF.

The table lists this clonotype with a few counts. The chain has TRBV18 and TRBJ2-7; 7 bases agree with TRBD1. Trimming took 2 bases from V and 3 from J; bases not matched to a gene: 7. This CDR3 is 15 amino acids long. Germline V CDR1 and CDR2: KGHSH, LQKENI. CDR3 in DNA: TGTGCCAGCTCACCATTGGAAGGGGGCGGCTACGAGCAGTACTTC. It is translated as CASSPLEGGGYEQYF. Supplemented by reference TRBV18 and TRBJ2-7, the full variable domain reads NAGVMQNPRHLVRRRGQEARLRCSPMKGHSHVYWYRQLPEEGLKFMVYLQKENIIDESGMPKERFSAEFPKEGPSILRIQQVVRGDSAAYFCASSPLEGGGYEQYFGPGTRLTVT.

The chain links TRBV20-1 to TRBJ1-5; no firm D call. The V end lost 5 bases, the J end lost 0 bases, and 8 bases lay between the germline ends. The CDR3 covers 13 residues. CDR1 is DFQATT, CDR2 SNEGSKA, per germline (reference sequence). CDR3 sequence: CSALPYSNQPQHF. The CDR3 DNA is TGCAGTGCTCTTCCCTATAGCAATCAGCCCCAGCATTTT.

CDR3 region: CASSLGPQSQPQHF. CDR3 nucleotide sequence: TGTGCCAGCAGTTTGGGACCTCAGAGTCAGCCCCAGCATTTT. The chain recombines TRBV12-3 or TRBV12-4 with TRBJ1-5, with D tentatively TRBD1 (5 bases). The CDR3 sequence is 14 residues long. Deletions cut 3 bases from V and 6 bases from J, with 12 bases between.